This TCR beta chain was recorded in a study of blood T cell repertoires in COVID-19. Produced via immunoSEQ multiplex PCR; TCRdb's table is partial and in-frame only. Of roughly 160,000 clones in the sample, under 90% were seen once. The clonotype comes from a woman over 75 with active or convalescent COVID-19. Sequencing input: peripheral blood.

The DNA of the CDR3 is TGCGCCAGCAGCTTGGACGGTTTTATCAATGAGCAGTTCTTC. It translates to CASSLDGFINEQFF. V is TRBV5-1 and J is TRBJ2-1; D not resolved. Germline V lookup: CDR1 SGHRS, CDR2 YFSETQ. The CDR3 has 14 amino acids. The germline V and J ends were trimmed by 0 bases and 6 bases, with 10 bases remaining between them. Full variable domain (rest looked up from reference TRBV5-1 and TRBJ2-1): KAGVTQTPRYLIKTRGQQVTLSCSPISGHRSVSWYQQTPGQGLQFLFEYFSETQRNKGNFPGRFSGRQFSNSRSEMNVSTLELGDSALYLCASSLDGFINEQFFGPGTRLTVL.